This TCR beta chain was identified in a study of T cell responses to AZD1222 COVID-19 vaccine. Method: immunoSEQ multiplex PCR; TCRdb's copy keeps in-frame clones and lacks some. The sample records 200,000 or so clones, around 87% being singletons. The germline V and J ends were trimmed by 6 bases and 3 bases, with 9 bases remaining between them. This CDR3 is built from 13 residues. The germline gives CDR1 LNHDA, CDR2 SQIVND (reference sequence). This material consisted of peripheral blood, taken on day 0 of MenACWY control vaccination. The sequence derives from an adult in good health. This chain connects TRBV19 to TRBJ1-5; a possible D gene is TRBD1 (5 bases). CDR3 sequence reads: CASSLQANQPQHF. DNA of the CDR3: TGTGCCAGTAGCCTACAGGCCAATCAGCCCCAGCATTTT.